This TCR beta chain appears in the sequencing data of a study of blood T cell repertoires in COVID-19 (dated by TCRdb to the early 2020s). Regarding the study in general: The collaborator samples originated in the United States, Italy and Spain and spanned the acute and convalescent phases of COVID-19. The prospective study material was composed of cDNA or gDNA derived from T cells, B-cell-depleted T cells, or PBMCs. The sample metadata nearly always contained a de-identified subject ID, COVID-19 status, age in years and sex. Subjects who had been exposed to COVID-19, were actively infected with it, or had recovered from it provided the deeply sampled blood TCRbeta repertoires that made up the dataset. HLA class I and class II types, where available, came from metadata supplied by the sample provider rather than from assay-based typing. The repertoires were made available in a free public database intended to serve as a resource for research on the immune response to SARS-CoV-2. Samples came from the ongoing ImmuneRACE study (first 160 participants) plus 1,254 subjects from 6 global collaborators.

Each collaborating institution followed its own protocols to collect whole blood in K2EDTA tubes. For TCRbeta analysis, collaborators shipped samples as frozen whole blood, isolated PBMCs, or DNA extracted from either of those sample types. CDR1 and CDR2, per the germline V gene, are MNHNS and SASEGT. Its CDR3 holds 15 amino acids, cysteine through phenylalanine. The kept DNA is CDR3 alone, 45 bases in frame from the first base. V sheds 0 bases and J sheds 0 bases, leaving 9 bases between their ends. TCRbeta CDR3 regions were amplified from genomic DNA by means of the immunoSEQ Assay, a bias-controlled multiplex PCR. In the source study's methods: The number of nucleated cells in each sample was estimated from the amplification of reference gene primers within the assay. To quantify the absolute abundance of each unique TCRbeta CDR3 rearrangement, sequence reads were collapsed and filtered. For each sample, productive Simpson clonality was calculated by taking the square root of Simpson's diversity index across productive rearrangements. In its TCRdb copy, this immuneACCESS table keeps in-frame sequences only and misses some clones. Where compared with another copy, unresolved V genes explain less than half of these, and the others have no known cause. D and trimming were read from the DNA, whereas the V and J calls and clone size are those reported in that table. The sample has around 120,000 clones on record, 75% to 90% of them singletons. The ten largest clones take up 30% of the sample.

General conclusions and limits of the study: The amount of clinical and demographic metadata varied by source and participant and was provided uncurated.

On this clone itself: The antigen this receptor binds is unknown. No clone much larger than this one lies a single base away; base qualities are absent.

The sample consisted of peripheral blood. This clonotype originated in a woman in her 70s with acute or convalescent COVID-19. The chain is assembled from TRBV6-1 and TRBJ2-7, with the D segment identity uncertain. The nucleotide sequence reads TGTGCCAGCAGTGAAGCGCATGACACCTCCTACGAGCAGTACTTC. Its protein is CASSEAHDTSYEQYF.